These 13 T cell receptor beta chains were sequenced from one sample in a study of blood T cell repertoires in COVID-19. Libraries were prepared by immunoSEQ multiplex PCR; TCRdb keeps only in-frame clonotypes and omits some of them. The data hold around 340,000 clones, with around 80% observed a single time. Input material: peripheral blood. The receptor source for this set is a man aged 25 to 45 with active or convalescent COVID-19.

This chain connects TRBV7-2 to TRBJ2-1, with 13 bases lining up with TRBD2. J lost 2 bases, V lost 5 bases, and 6 bases had no gene match. CDR3 length: 17 residues. Looked up from germline, CDR1 is SGHTA and CDR2 is FQGNSA. CDR3 in DNA: TGTGCCAGCAGCCCTCGGACTAGCGGGAGTCCCTACAATGAGCAGTTCTTC. This codes for CASSPRTSGSPYNEQFF.

The V and J genes are TRBV11-2 and TRBJ1-1; D remains ambiguous. Germline V gives CDR1 SGHAT, CDR2 FQNNGV. The CDR3 contains 13 residues. Between the trimmed V and J ends, which lost 4 bases and 1 base, there was a span of 7 bases. The CDR3 is CASSYTENTEAFF. Here the CDR3 DNA reads TGTGCCAGCAGCTATACAGAGAACACTGAAGCTTTCTTT. Full variable domain (missing parts from reference TRBV11-2 and TRBJ1-1): EAGVAQSPRYKIIEKRQSVAFWCNPISGHATLYWYQQILGQGPKLLIQFQNNGVVDDSQLPKDRFSAERLKGVDSTLKIQPAKLEDSAVYLCASSYTENTEAFFGQGTRLTVV.

In the case of this clone: This specimen includes other DNA sequences encoding the same CDR3. The chain recombines TRBV6-5 with TRBJ1-3, with TRBD1 as a possible D gene (6 bases). CDR3 length equals 15 residues. V dropped 0 bases and J dropped 0 bases, with 6 bases sitting between them. Per germline, CDR1 MNHEY and CDR2 SVGAGI. Written as DNA, the CDR3 is TGTGCCAGCAGTTACTCAGGGGGCTCTGGAAACACCATATATTTT. This sequence encodes CASSYSGGSGNTIYF.

The chain recombines TRBV7-2 with TRBJ1-1; D is uncertain. V was cut by 5 bases and J by 4 bases, with 20 bases left in between. Germline CDR1 reads SGHTA; CDR2 reads FQGNSA. The CDR3 has 16 amino acids. DNA of the CDR3: TGTGCCAGCAGCATTAGCGAGCGGGAGATTGGCACTGAAGCTTTCTTT. Encoded protein: CASSISEREIGTEAFF.

The chain combines TRBV11-2 with TRBJ1-1; tentatively, D is TRBD1 (6 bases). Deletions cut 6 bases from V and 0 bases from J, with 20 bases between. CDR1 SGHAT and CDR2 FQNNGV come from the germline V gene. The CDR3 covers 17 residues. The CDR3 DNA reads TGTGCCAGCAGTCTTAGACAGGTTAGGTCTGTGAACACTGAAGCTTTCTTT. It is translated as CASSLRQVRSVNTEAFF.

The chain links TRBV18 to TRBJ2-3; the D gene is possibly TRBD2 (6 bases). The CDR3 is 16 amino acids. Trimming took off 6 bases at V and 3 bases at J, with 19 bases between the two ends. Germline loops: CDR1 KGHSH, CDR2 LQKENI. The CDR3 loop reads CASSLDFRGLTDTQYF. The CDR3 bases are TGTGCCAGCTCGCTGGACTTCCGGGGACTTACAGATACGCAGTATTTT.

This clone was detected once. The chain joins TRBV10-3 to TRBJ1-2, with 8 bases aligning to TRBD1. The trim removed 3 bases at V and 4 bases at J, leaving 10 bases unmatched. CDR1 and CDR2 from the germline V gene are ENHRY and SYGVKD. The CDR3 contains 16 residues. CDR3 coding DNA: TGTGCCATCAGTGAAGAGGACAGGGTATTGTTCTATGGCTACACCTTC. As protein: CAISEEDRVLFYGYTF.

The chain uses TRBV28 and TRBJ2-5, with TRBD1 matching over 11 bases. The CDR3 covers 16 residues. V lost 6 bases, J lost 5 bases, and 11 bases stayed unmatched. CDR1 is MDHEN, CDR2 SYDVKM, per germline. The CDR3 is CASRRTGGRDTETQYF. For the CDR3, the DNA is TGTGCCAGCAGACGGACAGGGGGCAGGGACACGGAGACCCAGTACTTC.

The chain couples TRBV7-9 to TRBJ1-2; 9 bases align to TRBD1. Germline V gene data show CDR1 as SEHNR and CDR2 as FQNEAQ (reference sequence). V gave up 5 bases and J gave up 6 bases; unmatched junction bases: 7. This CDR3 contains 14 residues. As DNA, the CDR3 is TGTGCCAGCAGCCGGGACAGGGTAATTAATGGCTACACCTTC. It specifies CASSRDRVINGYTF.

The V gene is TRBV19, the J gene TRBJ1-1; perhaps TRBD1 as D (5 bases). V lost 6 bases and J lost 5, with 13 bases in between. Germline values: CDR1 LNHDA, CDR2 SQIVND (reference sequence). This CDR3 has 13 amino acids. The CDR3, as DNA: TGTGCCAGTAGCAGGGAATGGCGTACTGAAGCTTTCTTT. This encodes CASSREWRTEAFF.

The genes are TRBV30 and TRBJ1-2; D is perhaps TRBD1 (5 bases). The CDR3 consists of 14 residues. CDR1 is GTSNPN and CDR2 is SVGIG in the germline V gene (reference sequence). With 5 bases removed from V and 4 bases from J, the gap between germline ends came to 17 bases. The CDR3 sequence is CAWAGTKALYGYTF. The CDR3 DNA reads TGTGCCTGGGCCGGGACTAAGGCGCTCTATGGCTACACCTTC.

The CDR3 coding sequence is TGTGCCAGCAGTCCCCGGGGGACTTCCTACGAGCAGTACTTC. Its translation: CASSPRGTSYEQYF. This sequence joins TRBV28 and TRBJ2-7, with a possible D match to TRBD2 (6 bases). Trimming took off 5 bases at V and 1 base at J, with 12 bases between the two ends. CDR1 and CDR2 from the germline V gene are MDHEN and SYDVKM. This CDR3 is built from 14 residues.

J is TRBJ1-1 and V is TRBV30; 8 bases fit TRBD1. Germline V gene sequence: CDR1 GTSNPN, CDR2 SVGIG (reference sequence). The CDR3 runs to 14 residues. The J segment lost 0 bases and the V segment lost 8 bases, leaving 8 bases of the junction unmatched. The DNA of the CDR3 is TGTGCCCATCGAGGGGACAGGATGAACACTGAAGCTTTCTTT. It encodes CAHRGDRMNTEAFF.